The 14 T cell receptor beta chains presented below share a single source sample, sequenced in a study of tumor-infiltrating lymphocytes in oesophageal squamous cell carcinoma. TCRdb itself ran the PCR reads through MiXCR, one entry per CDR3 protein. The sample includes around 20,000 distinct CDR3 sequences, approximately 40% of them seen just once. The sample taken for sequencing was normal esophageal tissue next to the tumor. These receptors originate from a male donor with esophageal squamous cell carcinoma.

The chain is built from TRBV2 and TRBJ2-1; D not resolved. Matching the DNA end better, TRBJ2-7 makes the J call doubtful. The CDR3 has 14 amino acids. The germline V gene has CDR1 SNHLY and CDR2 FYNNEI. CDR3 DNA sequence: TGTGCCAGCAGTGATTGGACCTCCTCCTACGAGCAGTACTTC. Translation gives CASSDWTSSYEQYF.

In its sample, this clonotype was seen a few times. One junction end disagrees with the germline gene, perhaps due to a read error. V usage is TRBV20-1 and J usage is TRBJ2-1, with TRBD2 matching over 7 bases. The germline gives CDR1 DFQATT, CDR2 SNEGSKA (reference sequence). The CDR3 runs to 12 residues. For the CDR3, the DNA is TGCAGTGCTAGACCAGCGGGAAATGAGCAGCACTTC. Translating gives CSARPAGNEQHF.

This clonotype is medium-sized (0.01 to 0.1%) within its sample. The chain carries TRBV7-6 and TRBJ2-1; 7 nucleotides line up with TRBD2. The germline CDR1 and CDR2 sequences are SGHVS and FNYEAQ. CDR3 length equals 16 residues. Trimming at V came to 1 base and at J to 4 bases, leaving 7 bases not matched to a gene. CDR3 residues: CASSLGGRASYNEQFF. CDR3 DNA sequence: TGTGCCAGCAGCTTAGGTGGGAGGGCCTCATACAATGAGCAGTTCTTC. Together with reference TRBV7-6 and TRBJ2-1, the CDR3 gives the full variable domain: GAGVSQSPRYKVTKRGQDVALRCDPISGHVSLYWYRQALGQGPEFLTYFNYEAQQDKSGLPNDRFSAERPEGSISTLTIQRTEQRDSAMYRCASSLGGRASYNEQFFGPGTRLTVL.

With regard to this clonotype: One end of the junction fails to match germline, which may point to a read error. This chain uses TRBV4-1 with TRBJ2-6, with 8 bases lining up with TRBD1. The germline CDR1 and CDR2 sequences are MGHRA and YSYEKL. There are 18 residues in the CDR3. CDR3 nucleotides: TGCGCCAGCAGCCTACAACCGGGACAGGTATCTGGGGCCAACGTCCTGAATTTC. Protein: CASSLQPGQVSGANVLNF.

By share, this clonotype counts as medium-sized (0.01 to 0.1%). The chain couples TRBV7-3 to TRBJ2-5; 7 nucleotides match TRBD1. V shed 5 bases and J 2 bases; nucleotides not matched to a gene: 2. There are 13 residues in the CDR3. Germline-derived CDR1 and CDR2 are SGHTA and FQGTGA. The CDR3 spells CASSRDRQETQYF. CDR3 in DNA: TGTGCCAGCAGCCGGGACAGACAAGAGACCCAGTACTTC.

Only a few counts were recorded for this clonotype. This sequence joins TRBV27 and TRBJ1-1, with D possibly TRBD1 on 5 matching bases. V was shortened by 4 bases and J by 2 bases, with 11 bases between the two germline ends. Germline CDR1 and CDR2: MNHEY and SMNVEV (reference sequence). There are 14 residues in the CDR3. The CDR3 DNA sequence: TGTGCCAGCAGTTCCATACAGGCCAACACTGAAGCTTTCTTT. Protein: CASSSIQANTEAFF.

The V gene is TRBV7-4, the J gene TRBJ2-7; 9 nucleotides agree with TRBD2. The CDR3 is 15 amino acids. CDR1 and CDR2 (germline): SGHVT, SQSDAQ. V was pared by 3 bases and J by 7 bases, with 10 bases of the junction left unmatched. The CDR3 nucleotides read TGTGCCAGCAGCTTCGGTCTAGCGGGACGGGGTGAGCAGTACTTC. Translation: CASSFGLAGRGEQYF.

This clonotype was recorded many times. V usage is TRBV7-3 and J usage is TRBJ2-1; D may be TRBD2 (6 bases). The CDR3 consists of 13 residues. V dropped 2 bases and J dropped 9 bases, with 11 bases sitting between them. The germline V gene has CDR1 SGHTA and CDR2 FQGTGA. The CDR3 is CASSLGGWGEQFF. CDR3 nucleotide sequence: TGTGCCAGCAGCTTAGGGGGGTGGGGTGAGCAGTTCTTC.

In the case of this clonotype: The DNA is omitted, as the CDR3 cannot be located on it reliably, and the CDR3 follows TCRdb's listing. This chain joins TRBV7-5 and TRBJ1-1; the DNA was not compared with TRBD1, the D call given in the table. TRBV7-5 is recorded as a pseudogene. The CDR3 is 15 residues long, counting both termini. Here the CDR3 reads CISVPEALTGAEAFF.

The chain employs TRBV7-8 and TRBJ2-2; the D gene is possibly TRBD2 (7 bases). The CDR3 loop spans 16 amino acids. Deletions cut 0 bases from V and 4 bases from J, with 12 bases between. Germline-derived CDR1 and CDR2 are SGHVS and FQNEAQ. The CDR3 DNA reads TGTGCCAGCAGCTTAGCGGGGGGGCCTCTCACCGGGGAGCTGTTTTTT. Protein product: CASSLAGGPLTGELFF.

This clonotype is a singleton in its sample. This CDR3 is missing its conserved last phenylalanine or tryptophan, likely due to a read error. It is unclear where the CDR3 begins or ends on the DNA, so no DNA is shown, and the CDR3 is as TCRdb lists it. The chain employs TRBV12-3 or TRBV12-4 and TRBJ2-7; whether TRBD1, the table's D call, matches the DNA was not checked. A total of 16 residues make up the CDR3, ends included. The CDR3 region is CASSWGDSSYGYTFGS.

This clonotype was recorded a few times. A much larger clone lies a single base off, so this may be a read error. J is TRBJ2-3 and V is TRBV6-1; no reliable D call. The J call may be faulty, since TRBJ2-7 better matches the DNA end. Per the germline V gene, CDR1 is MNHNS and CDR2 is SASEGT. The CDR3 length is 12 residues. This CDR3 is CASRSLRNEQYF. CDR3 nucleotides: TGTGCCAGCAGGTCTTTAAGGAATGAGCAGTACTTC.

This sequence joins TRBV7-3 and TRBJ2-5; 8 bases are shared with TRBD1. Germline CDR1 reads SGHTA; CDR2 reads FQGTGA. Losses at the gene ends were 5 bases for V and 11 bases for J; bases not matched to a gene: 25. CDR3 size: 18 residues. The CDR3 sequence: CASSTSVGFSGGRAEQYF. Written as DNA, the CDR3 is TGTGCCAGCAGCACTAGTGTTGGTTTTTCAGGGGGCCGGGCTGAGCAGTACTTC.

By sample fraction, this clonotype is medium-sized (0.01 to 0.1%). Here the CDR3 DNA reads TGTGCCAGCAGGTTTCCCTCTTCTAGCGGGAGTTCGTACAATGAGCAGTACTTC. Its translation: CASRFPSSSGSSYNEQYF. This chain connects TRBV7-9 to TRBJ2-1, with 10 bases identical to TRBD2. The DNA end is a closer match to TRBJ2-7, so the J assignment may be wrong. Germline loops: CDR1 SEHNR, CDR2 FQNEAQ (reference sequence). CDR3 size: 18 residues.